The 26 T cell receptor beta chains below come from one sample, sequenced in a study of molecular identifiers for immune sequencing clone quantification. TCRdb re-called the PCR reads through MiXCR, storing one row per CDR3 protein. Of over 550,000 distinct CDR3 sequences detected, over 25% appear once; the ten largest clones hold about 0.84%. Sequencing used naive CD8+ T cells from blood, with Jurkat cell RNA spiked in. Subset reported: FACS-sorted CD8+CD4-CCR7+CD45RA+ naive T cells. These receptors were collected from a human donor in good health. Some libraries in this study had Jurkat cell RNA spiked in.

For this clonotype: This may be a read error: a much more frequent sequence differs by one nucleotide. CDR3 nucleotide sequence: TGTGCCAGCAGTCCGGGACGGGGGGGAAACTATGGCTACACCTTC. Its protein is CASSPGRGGNYGYTF. This chain joins TRBV12-3 or TRBV12-4 and TRBJ1-2, with D tentatively TRBD1 (5 bases). Between the trimmed V and J ends, which lost 5 bases and 2 bases, there was a span of 15 bases. There are 15 residues in the CDR3.

This clonotype was seen many times. The chain recombines TRBV28 with TRBJ1-5; TRBD1 agrees at 10 bases. The CDR3 sequence is 15 residues long. With V trimmed by 6 bases and J by 5 bases, 7 bases remained unmatched. CDR1 and CDR2 from the germline V gene are MDHEN and SYDVKM. The CDR3 here is CASRQDRGPDQPQHF. The CDR3 region has the DNA TGTGCCAGCAGACAAGACAGGGGGCCTGATCAGCCCCAGCATTTT.

This chain links TRBV3-1 with TRBJ2-3; TRBD1 might be the D (5 bases). CDR3 size: 15 residues. Trimming shortened V by 6 bases and J by 14 bases, and 27 bases separated the two germline ends. CDR1 and CDR2 from the germline V gene are LGHDT and YNNKEL (reference sequence). The CDR3 DNA is TGTGCCAGCAGGCCACAAGTAGGGGCCCCAGATACGTGGTATTTT. This codes for CASRPQVGAPDTWYF.

This clonotype was observed at least ten times. This chain connects TRBV6-5 to TRBJ2-7, with 8 bases lining up with TRBD2. Germline V lookup: CDR1 MNHEY, CDR2 SVGAGI. V shed 10 bases and J 2 bases; nucleotides not matched to a gene: 19. There are 17 residues in the CDR3. The CDR3 coding sequence is TGTGCCAACCCTCGGGACATCGCGGGGGGCGCAACCTACGAGCAGTACTTC. This gives the protein CANPRDIAGGATYEQYF.

The genes are TRBV7-6 and TRBJ2-5; 9 bases agree with TRBD2. V was pared by 1 base and J by 5 bases, with 8 bases of the junction left unmatched. Looked up from germline, CDR1 is SGHVS and CDR2 is FNYEAQ. The length of the CDR3 is 16 residues. Here the CDR3 DNA reads TGTGCCAGCAGCTTAGAGAGCGGGGGGATGGAGGAGACCCAGTACTTC. This gives the protein CASSLESGGMEETQYF.

Turning to this clonotype: At one of its ends the junction is not consistent with the germline gene, which may arise from a read error. The rearrangement links TRBV4-1 to TRBJ1-2; D uncertain. The CDR3 contains 14 residues. Germline CDR1 MGHRA, CDR2 YSYEKL. This chain's CDR3 is CARSQADRGYGYTF. In DNA, the CDR3 is TGCGCCCGCAGCCAGGCCGACCGGGGATATGGCTACACCTTC.

This clonotype appeared many times. J is TRBJ1-1 and V is TRBV7-9; TRBD1 matches 7 bases. This CDR3 has 12 residues. The ends lost 6 bases at V and 8 bases at J; junction bases unmatched: 6. From germline, CDR1 is SEHNR and CDR2 FQNEAQ (reference sequence). The CDR3 is CASSADRDEAFF. CDR3 coding DNA: TGTGCCAGCAGTGCCGACAGGGACGAAGCTTTCTTT. Combining the CDR3 with reference TRBV7-9 and TRBJ1-1 gives the whole variable domain DTGVSQNPRHKITKRGQNVTFRCDPISEHNRLYWYRQTLGQGPEFLTYFQNEAQLEKSRLLSDRFSAERPKGSFSTLEIQRTEQGDSAMYLCASSADRDEAFFGQGTRLTVV.

On this clonotype: An end of the junction does not agree with germline; a read error may underlie this. The V gene is TRBV12-3 or TRBV12-4, the J gene TRBJ2-1; D is possibly TRBD1 (6 bases). The CDR3 extends over 12 amino acids. The CDR3 nucleotides are TGTGCCAGCAGTTCGGACAGCAAGGAGCAGTCCTTC. Encoded protein: CASSSDSKEQSF.

A note on this clonotype: A much larger clone lies one base from this, so it may be a read error. The chain combines TRBV11-2 with TRBJ2-2; D not certain. Germline V gene sequence: CDR1 SGHAT, CDR2 FQNNGV. This CDR3 contains 12 residues. CDR3 sequence reads: CAGSLTVGELFF. The CDR3 coding sequence is TGTGCCGGCAGCTTAACGGTCGGGGAGCTGTTTTTT.

Of note for this clonotype: Germline is not matched at one junction end, which may reflect a read error. The chain links TRBV4-3 to TRBJ2-5, with D tentatively TRBD2 (5 bases). The CDR3 extends over 16 amino acids. The germline gives CDR1 LGHNA, CDR2 YSLEER. The CDR3 coding sequence is TGCGCCAGCAGCCATATATGGGAGCGGCACCAAGAGCCCCAGTACTTC. Translation gives CASSHIWERHQEPQYF.

The chain is built from TRBV30 and TRBJ2-3, with 8 bases that match TRBD2. The germline V gene has CDR1 GTSNPN and CDR2 SVGIG (reference sequence). There are 14 residues in the CDR3. The J segment lost 4 bases and the V segment lost 5 bases, leaving 8 bases of the junction unmatched. CDR3 bases: TGTGCCTGGCAGGAGCGGGAGTGGTCAGATACGCAGTATTTT. Protein product: CAWQEREWSDTQYF.

The genes are TRBV19 and TRBJ2-7; D not certain. CDR3 size: 14 residues. Germline V gene lookup returns CDR1 LNHDA and CDR2 SQIVND (reference sequence). The V gene lost 3 bases and the J gene lost 1 base, with 10 bases spanning the gap. Written as DNA, the CDR3 is TGTGCCAGTAGTATTTCCCAGCCATCCTACGAGCAGTACTTC. Its protein is CASSISQPSYEQYF.

This clonotype has a handful of counts. The chain couples TRBV9 to TRBJ2-5, with D possibly matching TRBD2 (6 bases). The CDR3 has 16 residues. Trimming pared 3 bases from V and 5 bases from J, leaving 20 bases between. Per the germline V gene, CDR1 is SGDLS and CDR2 is YYNGEE. The CDR3 spells CASSATHSGGRETQYF. For the CDR3, the DNA is TGTGCCAGCAGCGCCACCCACTCTGGAGGGAGGGAGACCCAGTACTTC.

As to this clonotype: A junction boundary mismatches the germline segment, possibly from a read error. This chain joins TRBV4-3 and TRBJ1-1; D gene ambiguous. Germline V gene lookup returns CDR1 LGHNA and CDR2 YSLEER. This CDR3 has 13 amino acids. CDR3 nucleotide sequence: TGCGCCAGCAGCCAGGGCCTGAACACTGAAGCTCTCTTT. This translates into CASSQGLNTEALF.

The genes are TRBV12-5 and TRBJ2-5; a weak D match, TRBD2 (6 bases). This CDR3 spans 15 amino acids. In germline, CDR1 is LGHNT, CDR2 FRNRAP. Trimming took 5 bases from V and 3 from J, leaving 16 bases between them. The CDR3 region is CASGVTGTEEETQYF. The CDR3 DNA sequence: TGTGCTAGTGGTGTGACCGGGACTGAAGAAGAGACCCAGTACTTC.

As for this clonotype: A much larger clone sits a single nucleotide away, making a read error possible. The chain uses TRBV4-1 and TRBJ1-5; no reliable D call. The germline gives CDR1 MGHRA, CDR2 YSYEKL. The CDR3 extends over 13 amino acids. CDR3 coding DNA: TGCGTCAGCAGCCAGGCGTACAATCAGCCCCAGCATTTT. Protein product: CVSSQAYNQPQHF.

The CDR3 nucleotides read TGTGCCAGCTCACCTAAGAGGGATGGAAGAGCCTACGAGCAGTACTTC. Amino acid sequence: CASSPKRDGRAYEQYF. The chain uses TRBV18 and TRBJ2-7; TRBD2 might be the D (5 bases). V lost 3 bases and J lost 2, with 17 bases in between. This CDR3 has 16 amino acids. Germline V gene data show CDR1 as KGHSH and CDR2 as LQKENI.

This chain links TRBV5-1 with TRBJ2-7, with D possibly being TRBD1 or TRBD2 (5 bases each). CDR1 and CDR2 (germline): SGHRS, YFSETQ. V lost 2 bases and J 7 bases, leaving 22 bases between the germline ends. This CDR3 region has 16 residues. CDR3 sequence (DNA): TGCGCCAGCAGCTTCGGTCAGGGAAATATAGGGAGAGAGCAGTACTTC. This encodes CASSFGQGNIGREQYF.

This sequence joins TRBV6-2 or TRBV6-3 and TRBJ2-7; 11 positions match TRBD2. This CDR3 is built from 16 residues. Per the germline V gene, CDR1 is MNHEY and CDR2 is SVGEGT. The trim removed 1 base at V and 2 bases at J, leaving 4 bases unmatched. CDR3 bases: TGTGCCAGCAGTTACTTGGGACTAGCGGAACCCTACGAGCAGTACTTC. Amino acid sequence: CASSYLGLAEPYEQYF.

The table lists this clonotype with a count of one. The V and J genes are TRBV18 and TRBJ2-3, with D perhaps matching TRBD1 (5 bases). Germline V gives CDR1 KGHSH, CDR2 LQKENI. The CDR3 runs 17 residues. V was cut by 2 bases and J by 4 bases, with 19 bases left in between. The CDR3 reads CASSPGRAGNSSDTQYF. CDR3 nucleotides: TGTGCCAGCTCACCAGGACGGGCAGGGAATAGTTCAGATACGCAGTATTTT.

This clonotype was seen at least ten times. V and J are TRBV20-1 and TRBJ2-7; TRBD2 aligns across 13 bases. Germline V CDR1 and CDR2: DFQATT, SNEGSKA (reference sequence). V trimming: 0 bases; J trimming: 3 bases; junction bases outside the gene matches: 5. The CDR3 contains 16 residues. The CDR3 nucleotides are TGCAGTGCTAGAGAGAGGACTAGCGGGAGCCTCTACGAGCAGTACTTC. Translating it yields CSARERTSGSLYEQYF.

This clonotype was counted between two and nine times. J is TRBJ1-1 and V is TRBV6-4; the D is unclear. Trimming took off 1 base at V and 0 bases at J, with 12 bases between the two ends. The CDR3 runs to 16 residues. The germline V gene encodes CDR1 MRHNA and CDR2 SNTAGT. CDR3 in DNA: TGTGCCAGCAGTGACTTTTATGCACACATGAACACTGAAGCTTTCTTT. This codes for CASSDFYAHMNTEAFF.

The gene calls are TRBV7-2 and TRBJ2-7; 8 nucleotides match TRBD2. Germline V gene sequence: CDR1 SGHTA, CDR2 FQGNSA. With 5 bases clipped from V and 0 bases from J, the junction kept 9 bases outside the gene matches. The CDR3 contains 16 residues. CDR3 nucleotide sequence: TGTGCCAGCAGCCTACTGGGCGGGACTAGCTCCTACGAGCAGTACTTC. Translation: CASSLLGGTSSYEQYF.

This clonotype was recorded at least ten times. The DNA of the CDR3 is TGTGCCAGTAGTACCGGGAGGGTCTATCCCTCTGGGGCCAACGTCCTGACTTTC. This encodes CASSTGRVYPSGANVLTF. The chain couples TRBV19 to TRBJ2-6, with 8 bases aligning to TRBD2. The CDR3 spans 18 residues. Germline V gives CDR1 LNHDA, CDR2 SQIVND (reference sequence). Trimming at V came to 4 bases and at J to 0 bases, leaving 8 bases not matched to a gene.

The chain is built from TRBV6-2 or TRBV6-3 and TRBJ2-7, with D unclear. Germline lookup yields CDR1 MNHEY and CDR2 SVGEGT. The CDR3 covers 13 residues. Deletions cut 2 bases from V and 1 base from J, with 6 bases between. CDR3 DNA: TGTGCCAGCAGTTACCTGGTATCCTACGAGCAGTACTTC. Protein: CASSYLVSYEQYF.

There are many counts of this clonotype. J is TRBJ1-2 and V is TRBV12-3 or TRBV12-4; 8 positions match TRBD1. V lost 5 bases, J lost 8 bases, and 4 bases stayed unmatched. The CDR3 extends over 12 amino acids. The CDR3 region is CASSPGGVGYTF. CDR3 in DNA: TGTGCCAGCAGTCCAGGGGGCGTAGGCTACACCTTC.